The rows below give T cell receptor beta chains drawn from one sample of a study of TIL therapy for anti-PD-1-resistant metastatic lung cancer. TCRdb's table, derived via immunoSEQ multiplex PCR, lists solely in-frame clones and lacks some. The sample contains 6,500 or so clones, under 65% of which appear only once. Sequencing was performed on tumor tissue, taken at baseline. These receptors came from a person aged 25 to 80 with non-small cell lung cancer. The CDR3 runs from the conserved cysteine through the conserved F or W. Each record gives: clone size, J gene, D gene, V gene, CDR3 DNA, CDR3 protein. The D gene is left open where the match is weak. Part of the rows lack a size; the others show once, few, many or a class for expanded clones.

clone_size: NA; j_call: TRBJ2-1; d_call: TRBD2; v_call: TRBV25-1; cdr3_nt: TGTGCCAGCGGGGGGGAGGGCCTGGGCAATGAGCAGTTCTTC; cdr3_aa: CASGGEGLGNEQFF
clone_size: NA; j_call: TRBJ2-3; d_call: TRBD1; v_call: TRBV6-1; cdr3_nt: TGTGCCAGCAGTGAAGAAGTGAGGGGGCCAGGGGCAGATACGCAGTATTTT; cdr3_aa: CASSEEVRGPGADTQYF
clone_size: NA; j_call: TRBJ2-3; d_call: NA; v_call: TRBV4-1; cdr3_nt: TGCGCCAGCAGCCAAGCCTCGCCCCCCAATACGCAGTATTTT; cdr3_aa: CASSQASPPNTQYF
clone_size: NA; j_call: TRBJ2-1; d_call: TRBD2; v_call: TRBV15; cdr3_nt: TGTGCCACCAGCAGACGCCGGGGGGGAGAGGGAAGGAATGAGCAGTTCTTC; cdr3_aa: CATSRRRGGEGRNEQFF
clone_size: few; j_call: TRBJ2-7; d_call: TRBD1; v_call: TRBV6-5; cdr3_nt: TGTGCCACCTTGGGAACGCACAGGGGGAGGAACGAGCAGTACTTC; cdr3_aa: CATLGTHRGRNEQYF
clone_size: NA; j_call: TRBJ2-1; d_call: TRBD2; v_call: TRBV18; cdr3_nt: TGTGCCAGCTCACCTCCGGGACTAGCGGGAGGGGCCTACAATGAGCAGTTCTTC; cdr3_aa: CASSPPGLAGGAYNEQFF
clone_size: few; j_call: TRBJ1-1; d_call: NA; v_call: TRBV7-9; cdr3_nt: TGTGCCAGCAGCCCGTATGAAGAAGCTTTCTTT; cdr3_aa: CASSPYEEAFF
clone_size: NA; j_call: TRBJ2-5; d_call: TRBD1; v_call: TRBV4-1; cdr3_nt: TGCGCCAGCAGCCAAGAAAGGGGGCGCGGGGAGACCCAGTACTTC; cdr3_aa: CASSQERGRGETQYF
clone_size: NA; j_call: TRBJ2-7; d_call: NA; v_call: TRBV3-1/TRBV3-2; cdr3_nt: TGTGCCAGCAGCCAAGAACCAGGCGACTACGAGCAGTACTTC; cdr3_aa: CASSQEPGDYEQYF
clone_size: NA; j_call: TRBJ1-2; d_call: NA; v_call: TRBV29-1; cdr3_nt: TGCAGCGTTCGGCAGGGAAAAGACTATGGCTACACCTTC; cdr3_aa: CSVRQGKDYGYTF
clone_size: NA; j_call: TRBJ2-5; d_call: NA; v_call: TRBV6-6; cdr3_nt: TGTGCCAGCAGTTACCGCCGGGGTCGTGGGGAGACCCAGTACTTC; cdr3_aa: CASSYRRGRGETQYF
clone_size: few; j_call: TRBJ1-5; d_call: NA; v_call: TRBV7-9; cdr3_nt: TGTGCCAGCAGCTTAGGAGGGGCGCTGGATCAGCCCCAGCATTTT; cdr3_aa: CASSLGGALDQPQHF
clone_size: NA; j_call: TRBJ1-1; d_call: NA; v_call: TRBV6-5; cdr3_nt: TGTGCCAGCAGTTACACACAGGGACTGAACACTGAAGCTTTCTTT; cdr3_aa: CASSYTQGLNTEAFF
clone_size: NA; j_call: TRBJ2-1; d_call: TRBD1; v_call: TRBV12-5; cdr3_nt: TGTGCTAGTGGTTCTCAGACAGGGAACTACAATGAGCAGTTCTTC; cdr3_aa: CASGSQTGNYNEQFF
clone_size: NA; j_call: TRBJ2-1; d_call: NA; v_call: TRBV28; cdr3_nt: TGTGCCAGCAGAAGGAGGACGAACAATGAGCAGTTCTTC; cdr3_aa: CASRRRTNNEQFF
clone_size: NA; j_call: TRBJ2-1; d_call: NA; v_call: TRBV11-2; cdr3_nt: TGTGCCAGCAGCGCGACAGTTACCTCCTACAATGAGCAGTTCTTC; cdr3_aa: CASSATVTSYNEQFF
clone_size: NA; j_call: TRBJ2-5; d_call: TRBD2; v_call: TRBV19; cdr3_nt: TGTGCCAGTAGTGCTGGCGGGGGGCTGTACCAAGAGACCCAGTACTTC; cdr3_aa: CASSAGGGLYQETQYF
clone_size: NA; j_call: TRBJ2-3; d_call: NA; v_call: TRBV11-1; cdr3_nt: TGTGCCAGCGGCGACTTCGGGGGCGCGACAGATACGCAGTATTTT; cdr3_aa: CASGDFGGATDTQYF
clone_size: once; j_call: TRBJ2-2; d_call: NA; v_call: TRBV29-1; cdr3_nt: TGCAGCGTCCCCGGCGGCGCCGGCGCCGGGGAGCTGTTTTTT; cdr3_aa: CSVPGGAGAGELFF
clone_size: NA; j_call: TRBJ2-4; d_call: NA; v_call: TRBV7-9; cdr3_nt: TGTGCCAGCAGCTTTGGTGACCTAACAAGTAACATTCAGTACTTC; cdr3_aa: CASSFGDLTSNIQYF
clone_size: medium-sized; j_call: TRBJ2-7; d_call: NA; v_call: TRBV28; cdr3_nt: TGTGCCAGCAGGACTCCGGGACACCCTCCCTACGAGCAGTACTTC; cdr3_aa: CASRTPGHPPYEQYF
clone_size: NA; j_call: TRBJ2-1; d_call: NA; v_call: TRBV7-2; cdr3_nt: TGTGCCAGCAGCTTCTTCGGGGGTTACAATGAGCAGTTCTTC; cdr3_aa: CASSFFGGYNEQFF
clone_size: once; j_call: TRBJ1-2; d_call: NA; v_call: TRBV6-6; cdr3_nt: TGTGCCAGCAATATGGACAGACATTTAGGCTACACCTTC; cdr3_aa: CASNMDRHLGYTF
clone_size: NA; j_call: TRBJ2-3; d_call: TRBD2; v_call: TRBV6-5; cdr3_nt: TGTGCCAGCAGGGACGGGACTAGCGAAACAGATACGCAGTATTTT; cdr3_aa: CASRDGTSETDTQYF
clone_size: NA; j_call: TRBJ2-2; d_call: NA; v_call: TRBV7-9; cdr3_nt: TGTGCCAGCAGCCCCATCGCGAACACCGGGGAGCTGTTTTTT; cdr3_aa: CASSPIANTGELFF